Listed below are T cell receptor beta chains from one sample, sequenced in a study of T cell responses to AZD1222 COVID-19 vaccine. Method: immunoSEQ multiplex PCR; TCRdb's copy keeps in-frame clones and lacks some. Here the sample spans about 150,000 clones, about 90% being singletons. The sequences come from peripheral blood, collected on day 0 of AZD1222 vaccination. These receptors all stem from an adult in good health. Each CDR3 is given with its conserved first and last residue. The order of the fields is D gene, J gene, V gene, clone size, CDR3 DNA, CDR3 protein. A D gene is named only where the DNA matches it firmly. The size of a clone is reported for some rows only, either as once, few or many, or as a class for expanded clones.

NA | TRBJ1-3 | TRBV12-2 | NA | TGTGCAAGTCGCCGAACAGGGTTTAGAAACACCATATATTTT | CASRRTGFRNTIYF
NA | TRBJ1-5 | TRBV7-9 | once | TGTGCCAGCAGCTCTGAGAGGGGTCAGCCCCAGCATTTT | CASSSERGQPQHF
NA | TRBJ1-6 | TRBV24-1 | NA | TGTGCCACCAGTGATGGGGGCTATAATTCACCCCTCCACTTT | CATSDGGYNSPLHF
TRBD1 | TRBJ2-1 | TRBV19 | NA | TGTGCCAGTAGTTTAACCGGGACAGGGGACAATGAGCAGTTCTTC | CASSLTGTGDNEQFF
NA | TRBJ2-1 | TRBV18 | NA | TGTGCCAGCTCACCAACGGACTCTACCTACAATGAGCAGTTCTTC | CASSPTDSTYNEQFF
NA | TRBJ1-5 | TRBV29-1 | NA | TGCAGCGTTGTTTGGGGGTCCAATCAGCCCCAGCATTTT | CSVVWGSNQPQHF
NA | TRBJ1-5 | TRBV19 | NA | TGTGCCAGTAGTATTGGGGATTCGGGCAATCAGCCCCAGCATTTT | CASSIGDSGNQPQHF
NA | TRBJ1-1 | TRBV7-3 | NA | TGTGCCACCGCCACGGGGGGGGGCACTGAAGCTTTCTTT | CATATGGGTEAFF
TRBD1 | TRBJ2-1 | TRBV4-3 | NA | TGCGCCAGCAGCCAGGGGGACAGGGACGGTGAGCAGTTCTTC | CASSQGDRDGEQFF
TRBD1 | TRBJ1-2 | TRBV30 | once | TGTGCCTGGAGCCCACAGGGGAACTATGGCTACACCTTC | CAWSPQGNYGYTF
TRBD1 | TRBJ1-6 | TRBV2 | NA | TGTGCCAGCAGCCCGACAGGGACGAATTCACCCCTCCACTTT | CASSPTGTNSPLHF
TRBD2 | TRBJ2-2 | TRBV19 | NA | TGTGCCAGTAGGCCGCGGGGGGGCGCGAACACCGGGGAGCTGTTTTTT | CASRPRGGANTGELFF
TRBD1 | TRBJ1-2 | TRBV28 | NA | TGTGCCAGCAGTTTTACAGGACAGGGGAACTATGGCTACACCTTC | CASSFTGQGNYGYTF
TRBD2 | TRBJ2-1 | TRBV7-2 | NA | TGTGCCAGCAGCTTACCAGGGACTAGCGGGAGGATCTACAATGAGCAGTTCTTC | CASSLPGTSGRIYNEQFF
TRBD1 | TRBJ2-7 | TRBV6-5 | NA | TGTGCCAGCAGTTACTCGGGACAGGGAGCCTACGAGCAGTACTTC | CASSYSGQGAYEQYF
NA | TRBJ1-1 | TRBV12-3/TRBV12-4 | NA | TGTGCCAGCAGTTTGGGCCAGATAGGCCTCTTT | CASSLGQIGLF
NA | TRBJ1-5 | TRBV7-2 | NA | TGTGCCAGCAGCCTTACGTCTAGCAATCAGCCCCAGCATTTT | CASSLTSSNQPQHF
NA | TRBJ2-3 | TRBV5-1 | NA | TGCGCCAGCAGCCCAGGGATCGGGGATACGCAGTATTTT | CASSPGIGDTQYF
TRBD2 | TRBJ2-7 | TRBV28 | NA | TGTGCCAGCAGAGAGGCGGGAGGGGCCCACGAGCAGTACTTT | CASREAGGAHEQYF
TRBD1 | TRBJ2-2 | TRBV28 | NA | TGTGCCAGCAGTCCCTTGGGGACAGGGGGCGCACGGACCGGGGAGCTGTTTTTT | CASSPLGTGGARTGELFF
NA | TRBJ1-2 | TRBV15 | NA | TGTGCCACCTCCAGACAGACAGGTTCTACCTATGGCTACACCTTC | CATSRQTGSTYGYTF
NA | TRBJ2-2 | TRBV11-2 | NA | TGTGCCAGCAGCCCCTCCAACACCGGGGAGCTGTTTTTT | CASSPSNTGELFF
NA | TRBJ1-2 | TRBV12-3/TRBV12-4 | few | TGTGCCAGCAGTTTCGGGGGCGCCTATGGCTACACCTTC | CASSFGGAYGYTF
NA | TRBJ1-6 | TRBV19 | once | TGTGCCAGTAGAGATCCCCGAACAGGGATTGGATCACCCCTCCACTTT | CASRDPRTGIGSPLHF
NA | TRBJ1-4 | TRBV28 | NA | TGTGCCAGCAGTCCAGGGTCGTTTGGCGAAAAACTGTTTTTT | CASSPGSFGEKLFF
TRBD1 | TRBJ2-5 | TRBV5-8 | NA | TGTGCCAGCAGCTTGGGGGGGACAGGCAAACTTCAGTACTTC | CASSLGGTGKLQYF
NA | TRBJ1-1 | TRBV4-1 | NA | TGCGCCAGCAGCCAAGAAAGGCGGACCGCAAACACTGAAGCTTTCTTT | CASSQERRTANTEAFF
NA | TRBJ1-1 | TRBV19 | NA | TGTGCCAGTAGTATGGGGAACAGGGCGAACACTGAAGCTTTCTTT | CASSMGNRANTEAFF
NA | TRBJ1-2 | TRBV30 | NA | TGTGCCTGGACCGGTGGGGAGGCCTATGGCTACACCTTC | CAWTGGEAYGYTF
NA | TRBJ2-7 | TRBV21-1 | few | TGTGCCAGCAGCAAAGACAGCTCCTACGAGCAGTACTTC | CASSKDSSYEQYF
NA | TRBJ2-5 | TRBV27 | once | TGTGCCAGCAGCCTGCGATATGGGGAGACCCAGTACTTC | CASSLRYGETQYF
NA | TRBJ2-5 | TRBV7-2 | NA | TGTGCCAGCAGCCCGGAGACAGGCTTCCAAGAGACCCAGTACTTC | CASSPETGFQETQYF
NA | TRBJ1-4 | TRBV28 | NA | TGTGCCAGCAAGGAGGCAACTAATGAAAAACTGTTTTTT | CASKEATNEKLFF
NA | TRBJ2-7 | TRBV18 | NA | TGTGCCAGCTCACTCTCCTACGAGCAGTACTTC | CASSLSYEQYF
TRBD1 | TRBJ1-4 | TRBV3-1/TRBV3-2 | NA | TGTGCCAGCAGTCCATCACAGGGGGGAGACGAAAAACTGTTTTTT | CASSPSQGGDEKLFF
TRBD1 | TRBJ1-5 | TRBV19 | NA | TGTGCCAGTAGTATGGGGACAGGTAGCAATCAGCCCCAGCATTTT | CASSMGTGSNQPQHF
NA | TRBJ1-1 | TRBV6-5 | NA | TGTGCCAGCAGTTACTCGACAACACTAAACACTGAAGCTTTCTTT | CASSYSTTLNTEAFF
TRBD1 | TRBJ1-5 | TRBV4-2 | NA | TGTGCCAGCAGCCACGGGGACAGGGATAGCAATCAGCCCCAGCATTTT | CASSHGDRDSNQPQHF
NA | TRBJ2-7 | TRBV27 | NA | TGTGCCAGCAGCCCTGGGGCTAGCAGATTATACGAGCAGTACTTC | CASSPGASRLYEQYF
NA | TRBJ2-2 | TRBV30 | NA | TGTGCCTGGAGTGGACTAGGCGGGGAGCTGTTTTTT | CAWSGLGGELFF
TRBD2 | TRBJ2-5 | TRBV6-2/TRBV6-3 | NA | TGTGCCAGCAGTCAACGGACTAGCGGGATAGAGACCCAGTACTTC | CASSQRTSGIETQYF
TRBD1 | TRBJ1-1 | TRBV9 | NA | TGTGCCAGCAGCGTAGCAGGGGGAGGCACTGAAGCTTTCTTT | CASSVAGGGTEAFF
TRBD1 | TRBJ2-2 | TRBV5-4 | NA | TGTGCCAGCAGCTGGGACAGGGAATTCACCGGGGAGCTGTTTTTT | CASSWDREFTGELFF
TRBD1 | TRBJ2-1 | TRBV10-3 | NA | TGTGCCATCAGTGGTGGACAGGGCGGGGACAATGAGCAGTTCTTC | CAISGGQGGDNEQFF
NA | TRBJ2-3 | TRBV7-2 | NA | TGTGCCAGCAGCTTAGTCGGCGGGGGCACAGATACGCAGTATTTT | CASSLVGGGTDTQYF
TRBD2 | TRBJ2-5 | TRBV6-2/TRBV6-3 | NA | TGTGCCAGCAGTTACTCAATTCGGGAGGGAGAGACCCAGTACTTC | CASSYSIREGETQYF
NA | TRBJ2-7 | TRBV28 | few | TGTGCCAGCAGTCCTACAGGGAGCGAGCAGTACTTC | CASSPTGSEQYF
NA | TRBJ2-7 | TRBV28 | NA | TGTGCCAGCATGGGGGCGCAGGGTGGAGAGCAGTACTTC | CASMGAQGGEQYF
TRBD1 | TRBJ2-1 | TRBV4-3 | NA | TGCGCCAGCAGCCGTCACAGGGGAATGGACAATGAGCAGTTCTTC | CASSRHRGMDNEQFF
NA | TRBJ2-7 | TRBV20-1 | NA | TGCAGTGCTAGAGATATCCACGAGCAGTACTTC | CSARDIHEQYF
TRBD1 | TRBJ1-6 | TRBV28 | NA | TGTGCCAGCAGACCACCGGGACAGATAGATTCACCCCTCCACTTT | CASRPPGQIDSPLHF
TRBD2 | TRBJ2-6 | TRBV6-1 | NA | TGTGCCACCAGTGGGCTAGCGGTATCCTCTGGGGCCAACGTCCTGACTTTC | CATSGLAVSSGANVLTF
NA | TRBJ1-2 | TRBV7-2 | NA | TGTGCCAGCAGCTTAAGCGCGGGGGCGCCTGGCTACACCTTC | CASSLSAGAPGYTF
NA | TRBJ2-7 | TRBV6-5 | NA | TGTGCCAGCAGTTACTTAGGACCTAACCCGGGCGAGCAGTACTTC | CASSYLGPNPGEQYF
NA | TRBJ2-7 | TRBV4-2 | few | TGTGCCAGCAGCCAAGAAGATTCAGAGTACGAGCAGTACTTC | CASSQEDSEYEQYF